The rows below give T cell receptor beta chains drawn from one sample of a study of T cell responses to AZD1222 COVID-19 vaccine. The method was immunoSEQ multiplex PCR; TCRdb's version includes in-frame clones alone and lacks a portion of them. The sample has 84,000 or so clones; 88% are singletons. The specimen comprised peripheral blood, sampled on day 0 of MenACWY control vaccination. Receptor source: an adult in good health. Each CDR3 is given with its conserved first and last residue. D genes are given only for firm matches. Expanded clones get a size class; other rows say once, few or many, or leave the size out.

v_call	d_call	j_call	clone_size	cdr3_length	cdr3_nt	cdr3_aa
TRBV6-5	TRBD1	TRBJ1-1	NA	14	TGTGCCAGCAGTAGACAGGGAGTGAACACTGAAGCTTTCTTT	CASSRQGVNTEAFF
TRBV5-1	NA	TRBJ1-1	NA	14	TGCGCCAGCAGGGGCTTGTCCGTGAACACTGAAGCTTTCTTT	CASRGLSVNTEAFF
TRBV19	NA	TRBJ1-2	NA	12	TGTGCCATTAAGGACGAAAACTATGGCTACACCTTC	CAIKDENYGYTF
TRBV5-1	NA	TRBJ1-1	NA	13	TGCGCCAGCAGCATAGGGACGGCGGCTGAAGCTTTCTTT	CASSIGTAAEAFF
TRBV10-3	TRBD2	TRBJ2-1	once	14	TGTGCCATCAGTGCTAGCGGGGGGGTGAATGAGCAGTTCTTC	CAISASGGVNEQFF
TRBV4-3	TRBD1	TRBJ1-4	NA	13	TGCGCCAGCTCCGACAGGGAACGGGAAAAACTGTTTTTT	CASSDREREKLFF
TRBV5-8	NA	TRBJ1-4	NA	14	TGTGCCAGCAGACTAAGGGGGGAACCGTTGAAACTGTTTTTT	CASRLRGEPLKLFF
TRBV12-3/TRBV12-4	NA	TRBJ1-2	NA	12	TGTGCCAGCAGTTTAGACGGCTATGGCTACACCTTC	CASSLDGYGYTF
TRBV9	NA	TRBJ2-3	NA	15	TGTGCCAGCAGCGTAGTTCACAGTGGCACAGATACGCAGTATTTT	CASSVVHSGTDTQYF
TRBV6-5	NA	TRBJ1-2	NA	14	TGTGCCAGCAGTAACTCCCCCCGTGGCTATGGCTACACCTTC	CASSNSPRGYGYTF
TRBV19	TRBD2	TRBJ2-5	NA	18	TGTGCCAGTAGTCCTCTGGCTTTTGGACTAGCGGGACAAGAGACCCAGTACTTC	CASSPLAFGLAGQETQYF
TRBV19	TRBD1	TRBJ1-2	NA	15	TGTGCCAGTAGGGGCAGCTCTGAGGGGGCAGGAGGCTACACCTTC	CASRGSSEGAGGYTF
TRBV6-1	NA	TRBJ1-2	NA	15	TGTGCCAGCAGTGAACCGGGTCTCATTAACTATGGCTACACCTTC	CASSEPGLINYGYTF
TRBV19	TRBD1	TRBJ1-1	NA	13	TGTGCCAGTAGTATCAGGACAGGATTTGAAGCTTTCTTT	CASSIRTGFEAFF
TRBV2	TRBD1	TRBJ1-3	once	14	TGTGCCAGCACTCCAGGGCAGGGGGCTAACACCATATATTTT	CASTPGQGANTIYF
TRBV5-6	NA	TRBJ1-2	NA	15	TGTGCCAGCAGCTTGGTGCGTCCTACTAACTATGGCTACACCTTC	CASSLVRPTNYGYTF
TRBV7-3	NA	TRBJ2-2	NA	15	TGTGCCAGCAGCACCTCGCCTTCGAACACCGGGGAGCTGTTTTTT	CASSTSPSNTGELFF
TRBV11-3	NA	TRBJ1-1	NA	15	TGTGCCAGCAGCTTAGCAGGGGCGCGGAACACTGAAGCTTTCTTT	CASSLAGARNTEAFF
TRBV16	NA	TRBJ1-1	NA	15	TGTGCCAGCAGCCAATCTGGAGGGGCGAGAACTGAAGCTTTCTTT	CASSQSGGARTEAFF
TRBV4-3	TRBD1	TRBJ1-6	NA	17	TGCGCCAGCAGCCAAGATTCGGGACAGGCAATTGGTTTACCCCTCCACTTT	CASSQDSGQAIGLPLHF
TRBV5-4	TRBD2	TRBJ2-1	NA	16	TGTGCCAGTAGCCGGGGGACTAGGGGAGATTACAATGAGCAGTTCTTC	CASSRGTRGDYNEQFF
TRBV4-1	TRBD2	TRBJ2-7	NA	16	TGCGCCAGCAGCCAAGATTCTTCTAGCGGCTCCTACGAGCAGTACTTC	CASSQDSSSGSYEQYF
TRBV27	NA	TRBJ2-6	NA	15	TGTGCCAGCAGTCTCGACATCTCTGGGGCCAACGTCCTGACTTTC	CASSLDISGANVLTF
TRBV6-2/TRBV6-3	TRBD1	TRBJ1-2	NA	13	TGTGCCAGCACCCCGGGACAGGGTCATGGCTACACCTTC	CASTPGQGHGYTF
TRBV29-1	TRBD1	TRBJ1-2	NA	13	TGCAGCGTTGTAGATACAGGGGCCTATGGCTACACCTTC	CSVVDTGAYGYTF
TRBV5-5	TRBD1	TRBJ1-6	NA	14	TGTGCCAGCTTCGAGACAGGGGTGAATTCACCCCTCCACTTT	CASFETGVNSPLHF
TRBV21-1	NA	TRBJ1-4	NA	15	TGTGCCAGCAGCCAAGGGCACAGGTTCGGTGAAAAACTGTTTTTT	CASSQGHRFGEKLFF
TRBV7-2	NA	TRBJ1-1	NA	14	TGTGCCAGCAGCTTAGCGGGGTTTAACACTGAAGCTTTCTTT	CASSLAGFNTEAFF
TRBV28	NA	TRBJ1-1	NA	16	TGTGCCAGCAGTACCCCCCGGGGAGGGGTGAACACTGAAGCTTTCTTT	CASSTPRGGVNTEAFF
TRBV3-1/TRBV3-2	TRBD1	TRBJ1-4	few	16	TGTGCCAGCAGCCAACCAATGACAGGGACAGATGAAAAACTGTTTTTT	CASSQPMTGTDEKLFF
TRBV20-1	NA	TRBJ1-3	once	11	TGCAGTGCCAGGACGGGAAACACCATATATTTT	CSARTGNTIYF
TRBV7-3	NA	TRBJ2-1	once	12	TGTGCCAGCAGCTTTACAGGAGATGAGCAGTTCTTC	CASSFTGDEQFF
TRBV6-5	NA	TRBJ1-5	NA	15	TGTGCCAGCAGGCGACAGAGAAATAGCAATCAGCCCCAGCATTTT	CASRRQRNSNQPQHF
TRBV2	NA	TRBJ2-5	NA	12	TGTGCCAGCAGGTATACGGGGGAGACCCAGTACTTC	CASRYTGETQYF
TRBV7-2	NA	TRBJ1-1	NA	16	TGTGCCAGCAGCCCATCAAGCAGGGGCGTCAGCACTGAAGCTTTCTTT	CASSPSSRGVSTEAFF
TRBV6-5	TRBD1	TRBJ2-7	NA	15	TGTGCCAGCATCACGTCCGGGACAGGTGCCTACGAGCAGTACTTC	CASITSGTGAYEQYF
TRBV18	TRBD1	TRBJ2-2	NA	16	TGTGCCAGCTCACCTTCCGGACAGGGTAACACCGGGGAGCTGTTTTTT	CASSPSGQGNTGELFF
TRBV18	NA	TRBJ2-5	NA	12	TGTGCCAGCTCACCATCCGAGGAGACCCAGTACTTC	CASSPSEETQYF
TRBV29-1	NA	TRBJ1-2	NA	12	TGCAGCGCCCTAGGGGGAAGCTATGGCTACACCTTC	CSALGGSYGYTF
TRBV5-5	NA	TRBJ2-1	NA	15	TGTGCCAGCAGTCTCCTGGGGGATAACTACAATGAGCAGTTCTTC	CASSLLGDNYNEQFF
TRBV7-9	NA	TRBJ1-2	NA	15	TGTGCCAGCAGCTTAGAGGGGGGAGCGGGCTATGGCTACACCTTC	CASSLEGGAGYGYTF
TRBV9	NA	TRBJ2-5	NA	15	TGTGCCAGCAGCGTTGACAATCGACAGTGGGAGACCCAGTACTTC	CASSVDNRQWETQYF
TRBV11-2	NA	TRBJ1-6	NA	15	TGTGCCAGCAGCTCACTACAGTACTATAATTCACCCCTCCACTTT	CASSSLQYYNSPLHF
TRBV19	NA	TRBJ1-2	NA	12	TGTGCCAGTAGTATAGGGCTGGGAGGCTACACCTTC	CASSIGLGGYTF
TRBV6-2/TRBV6-3	TRBD1	TRBJ2-1	NA	16	TGTGCCAGCAGTTCCTGGACAGGGAGCTCCTACAATGAGCAGTTCTTC	CASSSWTGSSYNEQFF
TRBV7-9	TRBD2	TRBJ2-2	few	16	TGTGCCAGCAGCCCGACGACTAGCGAGAGTGCCGGGGAGCTGTTTTTT	CASSPTTSESAGELFF
TRBV12-5	TRBD2	TRBJ2-1	NA	15	TGTGCTAGCGGCCGCGGGACTAGCGGCCTCGGTGAGCAGTTCTTC	CASGRGTSGLGEQFF
TRBV12-3/TRBV12-4	NA	TRBJ2-1	NA	12	TGTGCCAGCAGTTTGGGGGTCAATGAGCAGTTCTTC	CASSLGVNEQFF
TRBV5-3	NA	TRBJ1-3	NA	15	TGTGCCAGAAGCTCTGGACGGCTCTCTGGAAACACCATATATTTT	CARSSGRLSGNTIYF
TRBV5-1	TRBD1	TRBJ1-2	NA	14	TGCGCCAGCAGCAGGGACAGGAAGAACTATGGCTACACCTTC	CASSRDRKNYGYTF
TRBV5-6	NA	TRBJ1-4	NA	13	TGTGCCAGCAGCAGTCACCCTTCTGAAAAACTGTTTTTT	CASSSHPSEKLFF